These 9 T cell receptor beta chains came from one sample sequenced in a study of T-cell reconstitution after alpha-beta-depleted transplantation in children listed by TCRdb under 2016. Libraries came from PCR. For sequencing, an Illumina HiSeq 2500 was employed. TCR library preparation used molecular barcoding, with unique molecular identifiers applied to normalize quantification of the TCRbeta repertoire. Using fastp trimming at Q25 and MiXCR clonotype assembly, TCRdb reanalyzed the public sequencing data and kept in-frame beta chains. Identical CDR3 proteins give one entry, which carries the most common genes and DNA. Across this sample there are some 460,000 distinct CDR3 sequences, with around 15% seen only once. The ten largest clones take up less than 30% of the sample. The sample's treatment or condition label is to be understood as: allogeneic hematopoietic cell transplantation with graft depleted of TCRalphabeta T cells and CD19 B cells.

The specimen was PBMCs, mostly from graft donor cells, collected 360 days after TCRalphabeta/CD19-depleted stem cell transplant. The source of these receptors is a boy under two years old who had a stem cell transplant for Wiskott-Aldrich syndrome, so the T cells may come from the graft donor.

The chain links TRBV4-3 to TRBJ2-6; D gene uncertain. The CDR3 has 17 amino acids. Germline V CDR1 and CDR2: LGHNA, YSLEER. V lost 1 base and J 0 bases, leaving 10 bases between the germline ends. CDR3 loop: CASSQGGTISGANVLTF. The CDR3 DNA is TGCGCCAGCAGCCAAGGGGGAACTATCTCTGGGGCCAACGTCCTGACTTTC.

The rearrangement joins TRBV29-1 to TRBJ2-2; perhaps TRBD1 as D (6 bases). Trimming cost V 7 bases and J 2 bases, with 17 bases left between them. Germline V gene lookup returns CDR1 SQVTM and CDR2 ANQGSEA. CDR3 length: 15 amino acids. The CDR3 loop reads CSGRRGSRNTGELFF. The CDR3 bases are TGCAGCGGCAGAAGGGGGTCGCGAAACACCGGGGAGCTGTTTTTT.

The table lists this clonotype with a few counts. The chain joins TRBV11-2 to TRBJ2-7, with TRBD2 identical over 14 bases. Germline lookup yields CDR1 SGHAT and CDR2 FQNNGV. With V trimmed by 3 bases and J by 2 bases, 9 bases remained unmatched. The length of the CDR3 is 18 residues. CDR3 DNA: TGTGCCAGCAGCTTGACTAGCGGGAGGGCCTTAATGGCCTACGAGCAGTACTTC. Residues: CASSLTSGRALMAYEQYF.

The chain has TRBV3-1 and TRBJ2-1; unclear D gene. V lost 5 bases and J 8 bases, leaving 25 bases between the germline ends. The CDR3 is 17 residues long. The V gene's germline CDR1 is LGHDT and CDR2 YNNKEL (reference sequence). The chain's CDR3 is CASSNFLGALEIYEQFF. The CDR3 coding sequence is TGTGCCAGCAGCAATTTTCTAGGCGCCCTAGAAATTTATGAGCAGTTCTTC.

CDR3 protein: CSARDRRLAETQYF. CDR3 sequence (DNA): TGCAGTGCTAGAGATAGGCGACTAGCGGAGACCCAGTACTTC. This chain uses TRBV20-1 with TRBJ2-5; TRBD2 agrees at 8 bases. The CDR3 has 14 residues. Germline V gene sequence: CDR1 DFQATT, CDR2 SNEGSKA (reference sequence). The V segment lost 0 bases and the J segment 5 bases; nucleotides outside the gene matches: 5.

This clonotype was recorded a few times. The chain employs TRBV5-1 and TRBJ2-3; tentatively, D is TRBD1 (6 bases). V lost 0 bases to trimming and J lost 2 bases, with 10 bases between them. Germline CDR1 SGHRS, CDR2 YFSETQ. The CDR3 extends over 15 amino acids. The CDR3 DNA sequence: TGCGCCAGCAGCTTGGCGGACAGACCCACAGATACGCAGTATTTT. Its protein product is CASSLADRPTDTQYF.

This clonotype was seen a few times. The J gene is TRBJ2-1, the V gene TRBV5-1, with 16 positions matching TRBD2. Germline values: CDR1 SGHRS, CDR2 YFSETQ. V was pared by 3 bases and J by 7 bases, with 7 bases of the junction left unmatched. This CDR3 has 17 amino acids. For the CDR3, the DNA is TGCGCCAGCAGCTCTCCGGGACTAGCGGGAGGGTTGAATGAGCAGTTCTTC. It translates to CASSSPGLAGGLNEQFF.

The chain recombines TRBV7-9 with TRBJ2-7; D not certain. The CDR3 is 14 amino acids. Deletions cut 1 base from V and 3 bases from J, with 10 bases between. Germline CDR1 reads SEHNR; CDR2 reads FQNEAQ (reference sequence). The CDR3 is CASSLVAEGYEQYF. The DNA of the CDR3 is TGTGCCAGCAGCTTAGTGGCAGAAGGCTACGAGCAGTACTTC.

Turning to this clonotype: The CDR3 ends on some other residue instead of the conserved phenylalanine or tryptophan, so this is likely a read error. The V and J genes are TRBV15 and TRBJ2-3, with no clear D. Trimming took 1 base from V and 4 from J, leaving 6 bases between them. This CDR3 region has 13 residues. CDR1 and CDR2 from the germline V gene are LNHNV and YYDKDF (reference sequence). The CDR3, as DNA: TGTGCCACCAGCAGAGTCCTCTCAGATACGCAGTATTTA. Its translation: CATSRVLSDTQYL.